Each of the 27 T cell receptor beta chains below was sequenced from the same sample in a study of TET2 disruption in CD19-targeted CAR T cells. Treatment in this sample: autologous CTL019 cells: CD19 CAR with 4-1BB and CD3 zeta domains. Measured with immunoSEQ multiplex PCR; TCRdb has only the in-frame clones, and not every one. Its table records 780 or so clones. Specimen: peripheral blood, collected from a patient treated with CD19 CAR T cells. These receptors all come from a man in his 70s with chronic lymphocytic leukemia.

This clone is called medium-sized based on its frequency. The observed sequence ends 3 residues before the CDR3 terminus, with the missing tail filled in from the germline J gene. This chain uses TRBV6-1 with TRBJ2-7; the D is unclear. Germline V lookup: CDR1 MNHNS, CDR2 SASEGT. V lost 3 bases, J lost 4 bases, and 7 bases lay in between. The CDR3 is made up of 12 amino acids. CDR3 DNA, as far as it was read: TGTGCCAGCAGTGACGTCGGGTACGAG. It yields the protein CASSDVGYE. The full CDR3 is CASSDVGYEQYF.

Measured by frequency, this clone is medium-sized. The DNA ends 3 residues before the CDR3 does, and the rest of the CDR3 is filled in from the germline J gene. V usage is TRBV13 and J usage is TRBJ2-2; tentatively, D is TRBD2 (5 bases). The CDR3 has 15 amino acids. Deletions cut 5 bases from V and 6 bases from J, with 16 bases between. The germline V gene has CDR1 PRHDT and CDR2 FYEKMQ (reference sequence). This CDR3 reads CASSQLGYRAGELFF. Partial CDR3 DNA: TGTGCCAGCAGCCAACTAGGGTATCGAGCCGGGGAG.

This clone is deemed medium-sized by its frequency. The read gets to within 3 residues of the CDR3 end, and the germline J gene fills in the rest. The chain has TRBV28 and TRBJ1-2; D unclear. V shed 6 bases and J shed 2 bases, with 13 bases lying between them. The CDR3 extends over 14 amino acids. The germline CDR1 and CDR2 sequences are MDHEN and SYDVKM. The part of the CDR3 DNA that was read is TGTGCCAGCAGCCCCGGTGGAGGGAACTATGGC. Amino acid sequence: CASSPGGGNYG. The whole CDR3 region reads CASSPGGGNYGYTF.

This clone shows up as medium-sized by frequency. The sequence runs out 3 residues before the end of the CDR3; the remainder is reconstructed from the germline J gene. This rearrangement joins TRBV20-1 to TRBJ2-5; TRBD2 aligns across 10 bases. In germline, CDR1 is DFQATT, CDR2 SNEGSKA (reference sequence). This CDR3 spans 17 amino acids. Trimming cost V 3 bases and J 1 base; bases outside gene matches: 11. The sequenced CDR3 bases are TGCAGTGCTAGCCCCCTGACTAGCGGGCGATTCCAAGAGACC. It yields the protein CSASPLTSGRFQET. In full, the CDR3 is CSASPLTSGRFQETQYF.

Here the CDR3 reads CASSQTSGGPYEQYF. CDR3 DNA, as far as it was read: TGTGCCAGCAGCCAGACTAGCGGGGGGCCCTACGAG. The V call is TRBV11-1, the J call TRBJ2-7; 13 bases are a match to TRBD2. The read terminates 3 residues before the CDR3 end, so the remaining end is supplied by the germline J gene. The CDR3 sequence is 15 residues long. After removal of 5 bases from V and 2 bases from J, the junction contained 3 bases not matched to a gene. The germline V gene has CDR1 SGHAT and CDR2 FQDESV (reference sequence).

Details on this clone: The sequenced fragment ends 3 residues before the CDR3 boundary, so the rest is inferred from the germline J gene. The chain joins TRBV5-1 to TRBJ2-7; 7 bases agree with TRBD1. The CDR3 extends over 14 amino acids. Looked up from germline, CDR1 is SGHRS and CDR2 is YFSETQ. V lost 0 bases, J lost 3 bases, and 3 bases stayed unmatched. CDR3 sequence: CASSLGTGHYEQYF. The CDR3 bases that were read are TGCGCCAGCAGCTTGGGGACAGGTCACTACGAG. The variable domain in full, with the rest retrieved from reference TRBV5-1 and TRBJ2-7, is KAGVTQTPRYLIKTRGQQVTLSCSPISGHRSVSWYQQTPGQGLQFLFEYFSETQRNKGNFPGRFSGRQFSNSRSEMNVSTLELGDSALYLCASSLGTGHYEQYFGPGTRLTVT.

Considering frequency, this clone is medium-sized. The read finishes 3 residues shy of the CDR3 end, and the germline J gene is used to complete it. The gene calls are TRBV20-1 and TRBJ1-4; 10 nucleotides line up with TRBD1. Unmatched junction bases numbered 4, after V lost 0 bases and J lost 6 bases. Germline V lookup: CDR1 DFQATT, CDR2 SNEGSKA (reference sequence). The CDR3 runs 15 residues. CDR3 DNA, as far as it was read: TGCAGTGCTAGAGATCAAGGGACAGGGGATGAAAAA. Its translation: CSARDQGTGDEK. The whole CDR3 protein reads CSARDQGTGDEKLFF.

By frequency, this clone registers large. Read coverage stops 3 residues before the CDR3 terminus; the germline J gene supplies the remainder. The rearrangement links TRBV4-1 to TRBJ2-3; 9 nucleotides match TRBD2. From germline, CDR1 is MGHRA and CDR2 YSYEKL. The trim removed 5 bases at V and 1 base at J, leaving 4 bases unmatched. This CDR3 region has 15 residues. The CDR3 spells CASSFRLAGTDTQYF. CDR3 DNA, as far as it was read: TGCGCCAGCAGCTTCAGACTAGCGGGCACAGATACG.

Frequency places this clone as large. The CDR3 end lies 3 residues beyond the end of the read and is filled in from the germline J gene. The chain couples TRBV7-2 to TRBJ1-1; 7 nucleotides line up with TRBD1. The CDR3 is 15 amino acids. V shed 6 bases and J 4 bases; nucleotides not matched to a gene: 11. The germline CDR1 and CDR2 sequences are SGHTA and FQGNSA. The chain's CDR3 is CASRKGGRSGTEAFF. The CDR3 DNA, read in part, is TGTGCCAGCAGGAAAGGGGGCAGGAGCGGCACTGAA. Combining the CDR3 with reference TRBV7-2 and TRBJ1-1 gives the whole variable domain GAGVSQSPSNKVTEKGKDVELRCDPISGHTALYWYRQSLGQGLEFLIYFQGNSAPDKSGLPSDRFSAERTGGSVSTLTIQRTQQEDSAVYLCASRKGGRSGTEAFFGQGTRLTVV.

Comment on this clone: The sequenced fragment ends 3 residues before the CDR3 boundary, so the rest is inferred from the germline J gene. This chain joins TRBV10-2 and TRBJ1-2, with 8 bases matching TRBD1. Germline V gives CDR1 WSHSY, CDR2 SAAADI. CDR3 length: 14 amino acids. The CDR3 reads CASSPGQEGRRYTF. The covered CDR3 bases are TGCGCCAGCAGCCCGGGACAGGAGGGAAGGCGC.

By frequency, this clone is medium-sized (0.01 to 0.1%). The read terminates 3 residues ahead of where the CDR3 ends, so the germline J gene completes it. The chain joins TRBV11-2 to TRBJ2-5; D not resolved. The CDR3 is made up of 13 amino acids. V gave up 2 bases and J gave up 3 bases, with 7 bases separating them. In germline, CDR1 is SGHAT, CDR2 FQNNGV. CDR3 bases read: TGTGCCAGCAGCTTACTACGTAAAGAGACC. Encoded protein: CASSLLRKET. The entire CDR3 reads CASSLLRKETQYF. The variable domain in full, completed from reference TRBV11-2 and TRBJ2-5, reads EAGVAQSPRYKIIEKRQSVAFWCNPISGHATLYWYQQILGQGPKLLIQFQNNGVVDDSQLPKDRFSAERLKGVDSTLKIQPAKLEDSAVYLCASSLLRKETQYFGPGTRLLVL.

This clone is labeled medium-sized based on frequency. The read terminates 3 residues ahead of where the CDR3 ends, so the germline J gene completes it. The V call is TRBV20-1, the J call TRBJ2-3; maybe TRBD2 (6 bases). The CDR3 has 17 residues. V was trimmed by 6 bases and J by 0 bases, leaving 22 bases between them. CDR1 is DFQATT and CDR2 is SNEGSKA in the germline V gene (reference sequence). Partial CDR3 DNA: TGCAGTGCCGCCAATAGTTTGCGGGGCACTAGCACAGATACG. The encoded protein is CSAANSLRGTSTDT. The full-length CDR3 reads as CSAANSLRGTSTDTQYF.

According to its frequency, this clone is medium-sized (0.01 to 0.1%). The missing CDR3 end, 3 residues past where the read stops, is filled in from the germline J gene. The chain recombines TRBV7-9 with TRBJ2-7, with TRBD1 as a possible D gene (5 bases). The V gene's germline CDR1 is SEHNR and CDR2 FQNEAQ (reference sequence). V was pared by 5 bases and J by 3 bases, with 8 bases between. The length of the CDR3 is 12 residues. The DNA read from the CDR3 is TGTGCCAGCAGCCAAGACAGCTACGAG. Translation gives CASSQDSYE. The whole CDR3 region reads CASSQDSYEQYF. The full variable domain, with the rest looked up from reference TRBV7-9 and TRBJ2-7, is DTGVSQNPRHKITKRGQNVTFRCDPISEHNRLYWYRQTLGQGPEFLTYFQNEAQLEKSRLLSDRFSAERPKGSFSTLEIQRTEQGDSAMYLCASSQDSYEQYFGPGTRLTVT.

This clone is classed as medium-sized by frequency. Read sequence stops 3 residues before the CDR3 end, and the germline J gene provides the missing end. The chain combines TRBV5-1 with TRBJ2-5; TRBD2 matches 11 bases. This CDR3 is 16 amino acids long. V trimming: 4 bases; J trimming: 7 bases; junction bases outside the gene matches: 12. Germline values: CDR1 SGHRS, CDR2 YFSETQ. CDR3 amino acids: CASSPETSGEGSTQYF. The CDR3 DNA, read in part, is TGCGCCAGCAGCCCCGAGACTAGCGGGGAAGGGTCGACC.

By frequency, this clone is medium-sized. The read gets to within 3 residues of the CDR3 end, and the germline J gene fills in the rest. The chain carries TRBV11-2 and TRBJ1-2, with D possibly matching TRBD1 (5 bases). The CDR3 contains 13 residues. Trimming removed 4 bases from V and 5 bases from J, with 11 bases in between. Germline assignment: CDR1 SGHAT and CDR2 FQNNGV. CDR3: CASSSMGRYGYTF. The part of the CDR3 DNA that was read is TGTGCCAGCAGCTCAATGGGGCGGTATGGC.

This clone shows up as medium-sized by frequency. The read is 3 residues too short to cover the CDR3 end, so that end is filled in from the germline J gene. The V call is TRBV5-1, the J call TRBJ2-7, with a tentative D call TRBD1 (5 bases). CDR1 is SGHRS and CDR2 is YFSETQ in the germline V gene. Trimming cost V 2 bases and J 3 bases, with 12 bases left between them. CDR3 size: 14 residues. The part of the CDR3 DNA that was read is TGCGCCAGCAGCTTCGCAGGGAATCGCTACGAG. Translated: CASSFAGNRYE. The whole CDR3 protein reads CASSFAGNRYEQYF.

Frequency places this clone as medium-sized. The read gets to within 3 residues of the CDR3 end, and the germline J gene fills in the rest. The rearrangement links TRBV30 to TRBJ1-2, with 9 nucleotides matching TRBD1. Germline V lookup: CDR1 GTSNPN, CDR2 SVGIG (reference sequence). CDR3 length: 15 amino acids. The CDR3 DNA, read in part, is TGTGCCTGGAGTAGGTTTGCGACAGGGGGTGACGGC. This encodes CAWSRFATGGDG. The whole CDR3 protein is CAWSRFATGGDGYTF.

About this clone itself: The read halts 3 residues ahead of the CDR3 end, with the missing end drawn from the germline J gene. Other nucleotide sequences from this sample produce the same CDR3. The chain recombines TRBV4-1 with TRBJ1-2; 7 nucleotides match TRBD1. Germline loops: CDR1 MGHRA, CDR2 YSYEKL. CDR3 size: 15 residues. The CDR3: CASSQDPGTVVGYTF. Incomplete CDR3 DNA: TGCGCCAGCAGCCAAGATCCCGGGACAGTGGTGGGC.

Judged by frequency, this clone is large (0.1 to 1%). The CDR3 extends 3 residues past the end of the read, so its final part is completed from the germline J gene. V gene TRBV7-6 combines with J gene TRBJ2-7; 7 bases align to TRBD1. The V and J ends lost 1 base and 2 bases, in that order; junction bases with no gene match: 5. This CDR3 contains 15 residues. CDR1 is SGHVS and CDR2 is FNYEAQ in the germline V gene. The CDR3 bases that were read are TGTGCCAGCAGCTTAGGGGACAGTGAAGCCTACGAG. Its translation is CASSLGDSEAYE. The complete CDR3 protein is CASSLGDSEAYEQYF.

By frequency, this clone is medium-sized (0.01 to 0.1%). The sequenced fragment ends 3 residues before the CDR3 boundary, so the rest is inferred from the germline J gene. The chain is built from TRBV9 and TRBJ1-1; TRBD1 might be the D (5 bases). This CDR3 spans 12 amino acids. CDR1 and CDR2 (germline): SGDLS, YYNGEE. The ends were cut back, 0 bases at V and 7 bases at J, with 7 bases in the middle. The CDR3 DNA, read in part, is TGTGCCAGCAGCGTAGGGGGCAGTGAA. Amino acid sequence: CASSVGGSE. The entire CDR3 sequence reads CASSVGGSEAFF.

By frequency, this clone registers large. CDR3 DNA, as far as it was read: TGTGCCAGCAGCTTAAGGGGACAGGGGGCGTTGAGGACTGAA. It translates to CASSLRGQGALRTE. In full, the CDR3 reads CASSLRGQGALRTEAFF. This chain uses TRBV7-8 with TRBJ1-1; 12 nucleotides agree with TRBD1. The read comes to an end 3 residues before the CDR3 does, leaving the germline J gene to fill in the end. V dropped 2 bases and J dropped 5; count of bases not matched to a gene: 9. Germline V gene lookup returns CDR1 SGHVS and CDR2 FQNEAQ. The CDR3 has 17 residues.

By frequency, this clone is large. Read data end 3 residues before the CDR3 end; the end is taken from the germline J gene. This chain links TRBV7-8 with TRBJ1-1; the D gene is possibly TRBD1 (5 bases). CDR1 and CDR2 (germline): SGHVS, FQNEAQ. V was trimmed by 5 bases and J by 2 bases, leaving 9 bases between them. There are 13 residues in the CDR3. The CDR3 loop reads CASSTQVNTEAFF. The CDR3 DNA, read in part, is TGTGCCAGCAGCACACAGGTCAACACTGAA.

This clone is medium-sized (0.01 to 0.1%) by frequency. The sequence runs out 3 residues before the end of the CDR3; the remainder is reconstructed from the germline J gene. This chain connects TRBV18 to TRBJ1-2; TRBD1 matches 9 bases. The ends lost 6 bases at V and 3 bases at J; junction bases unmatched: 5. The CDR3 consists of 14 residues. Germline CDR1 reads KGHSH; CDR2 reads LQKENI. Partial CDR3 DNA: TGTGCCAGCTCCCCAACAGGGGGCTACTATGGC. This translates into CASSPTGGYYG. In full, the CDR3 reads CASSPTGGYYGYTF.

This clone is classed as medium-sized by frequency. The CDR3 end falls 3 residues outside the read, so it is completed with the germline J gene. The chain couples TRBV7-9 to TRBJ1-6; the match to TRBD1 covers 7 bases. The germline gives CDR1 SEHNR, CDR2 FQNEAQ (reference sequence). This CDR3 is 15 amino acids long. CDR3 in amino acids: CASSPGQLILYPLHF. CDR3 DNA, as far as it was read: TGTGCCAGCAGCCCGGGACAGCTTATTCTATACCCC. Looking up the rest from reference TRBV7-9 and TRBJ1-6 gives the full variable domain: DTGVSQNPRHKITKRGQNVTFRCDPISEHNRLYWYRQTLGQGPEFLTYFQNEAQLEKSRLLSDRFSAERPKGSFSTLEIQRTEQGDSAMYLCASSPGQLILYPLHFGNGTRLTVT.

This clone shows up as large by frequency. The CDR3 end lies 3 residues beyond the end of the read and is filled in from the germline J gene. The rearrangement joins TRBV7-3 to TRBJ2-3, with 7 positions matching TRBD2. The germline V gene encodes CDR1 SGHTA and CDR2 FQGTGA. This CDR3 region has 15 residues. With 3 bases clipped from V and 2 bases from J, the junction kept 5 bases outside the gene matches. The covered CDR3 bases are TGTGCCAGCAGCTTCCAAGCGGGGAACACAGATACG. This codes for CASSFQAGNTDT. From start to end, the CDR3 is CASSFQAGNTDTQYF.

This clone shows up as medium-sized by frequency. The read finishes 3 residues shy of the CDR3 end, and the germline J gene is used to complete it. The chain combines TRBV9 with TRBJ2-1, with 9 positions matching TRBD2. This CDR3 contains 18 residues. After removal of 5 bases from V and 4 bases from J, the junction contained 16 bases not matched to a gene. Germline V CDR1 and CDR2: SGDLS, YYNGEE. The sequenced part of the CDR3 DNA is TGTGCCAGCAGTGTCTCTACTATGAGCGGGGGGACGTACAATGAG. Its translation: CASSVSTMSGGTYNE. From start to end, the CDR3 is CASSVSTMSGGTYNEQFF.

Frequency places this clone as medium-sized (0.01 to 0.1%). From the germline J gene comes the end of the CDR3, since the read stops 3 residues before it. The chain links TRBV5-6 to TRBJ2-1; 9 bases are a match to TRBD2. Germline V lookup: CDR1 SGHDT, CDR2 YYEEEE. The CDR3 runs to 15 residues. The ends lost 3 bases at V and 2 bases at J; junction bases unmatched: 3. The sequenced part of the CDR3 DNA is TGTGCCAGCAGCTCCCCTAGCGGGGCCTACAATGAG. Its protein is CASSSPSGAYNE. The whole CDR3 protein reads CASSSPSGAYNEQFF.